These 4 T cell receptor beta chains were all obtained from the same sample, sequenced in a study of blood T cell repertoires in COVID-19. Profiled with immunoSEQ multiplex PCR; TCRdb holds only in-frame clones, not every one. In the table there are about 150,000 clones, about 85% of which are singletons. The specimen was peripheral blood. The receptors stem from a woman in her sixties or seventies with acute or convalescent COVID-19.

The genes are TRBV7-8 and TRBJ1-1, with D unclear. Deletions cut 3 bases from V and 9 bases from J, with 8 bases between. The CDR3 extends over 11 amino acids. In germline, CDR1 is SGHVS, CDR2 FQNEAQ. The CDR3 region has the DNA TGTGCCAGCAGCTTTAGTACTCAAGCTTTCTTT. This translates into CASSFSTQAFF.

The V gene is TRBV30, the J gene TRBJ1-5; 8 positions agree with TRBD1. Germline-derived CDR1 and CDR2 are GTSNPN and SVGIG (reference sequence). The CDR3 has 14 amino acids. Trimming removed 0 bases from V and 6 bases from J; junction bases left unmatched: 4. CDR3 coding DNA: TGTGCCTGGAGTGTATCCAGGGGGCTTCAGCCCCAGCATTTT. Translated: CAWSVSRGLQPQHF.

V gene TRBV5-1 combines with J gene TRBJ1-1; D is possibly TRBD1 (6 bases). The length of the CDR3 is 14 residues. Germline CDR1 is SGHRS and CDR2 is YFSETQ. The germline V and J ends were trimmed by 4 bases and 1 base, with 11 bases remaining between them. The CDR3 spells CASSPMTGNTEAFF. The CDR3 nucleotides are TGCGCCAGCAGCCCCATGACAGGGAACACTGAAGCTTTCTTT.

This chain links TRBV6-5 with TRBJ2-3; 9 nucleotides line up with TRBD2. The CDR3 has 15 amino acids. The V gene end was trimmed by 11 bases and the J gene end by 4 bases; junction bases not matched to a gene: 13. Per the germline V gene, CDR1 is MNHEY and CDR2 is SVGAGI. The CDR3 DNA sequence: TGTGCCGGGTCTTCTTGGCGGGGGGGCCCAGATACGCAGTATTTT. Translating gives CAGSSWRGGPDTQYF.